Below are 23 T cell receptor beta chains sequenced from a single sample in a study of cytomegalovirus exposure and HLA in healthy donors. Both 60 Vbeta primers and 13 Jbeta primers went into the PCR. TCRdb's table, derived via immunoSEQ multiplex PCR, lists solely in-frame clones and lacks some. The table lists 150,000 or so clones, just under 75% of them singletons. The sample taken for sequencing was PBMCs. These receptors originate from a woman aged 18-29 years in good health and CMV-seronegative.

V is TRBV6-5 and J is TRBJ2-3, with TRBD1 matching over 12 bases. This CDR3 has 15 amino acids. In germline, CDR1 is MNHEY, CDR2 SVGAGI. V shed 4 bases, J shed 6 bases, and the junction held 5 bases outside the gene matches. The CDR3, as DNA: TGTGCCAGCAGTTGGGACAGGGGGCGTAGGGATACGCAGTATTTT. Translation: CASSWDRGRRDTQYF.

The chain employs TRBV19 and TRBJ1-2; possible D gene TRBD1, 6 bases. The germline V and J ends were trimmed by 4 bases and 2 bases, with 11 bases remaining between them. Germline CDR1 LNHDA, CDR2 SQIVND (reference sequence). The length of the CDR3 is 14 residues. The CDR3, as DNA: TGTGCCAGTAGTAAACAGGGTGGAAACTATGGCTACACCTTC. It translates to CASSKQGGNYGYTF. The full variable domain, completed using reference TRBV19 and TRBJ1-2, is DGGITQSPKYLFRKEGQNVTLSCEQNLNHDAMYWYRQDPGQGLRLIYYSQIVNDFQKGDIAEGYSVSREKKESFPLTVTSAQKNPTAFYLCASSKQGGNYGYTFGSGTRLTVV.

The genes are TRBV5-5 and TRBJ2-1; 7 bases are a match to TRBD1. After removal of 4 bases from V and 0 bases from J, the junction contained 7 bases not matched to a gene. This CDR3 spans 16 amino acids. Germline CDR1 and CDR2: SGHKS and YYEKEE (reference sequence). CDR3 sequence: CASSNTGARSYNEQFF. The DNA for the CDR3 is TGTGCCAGCAGCAACACAGGGGCCCGCTCCTACAATGAGCAGTTCTTC.

CDR3 amino acids: CASRSGQGRGSYNSPLHF. DNA for the CDR3: TGTGCCAGCAGATCTGGACAGGGAAGAGGCTCCTATAATTCACCCCTCCACTTT. The chain links TRBV5-8 to TRBJ1-6; TRBD1 matches 8 bases. The V gene's germline CDR1 is SGHTS and CDR2 YDEGEE. The CDR3 is made up of 18 amino acids. V lost 5 bases to trimming and J lost 0 bases; unmatched junction nucleotides: 10.

The chain joins TRBV7-2 to TRBJ2-6; 7 positions agree with TRBD1. Germline V gene lookup returns CDR1 SGHTA and CDR2 FQGNSA. The trim removed 4 bases at V and 3 bases at J, leaving 3 bases unmatched. The CDR3 length is 15 residues. CDR3 coding DNA: TGTGCCAGCAGCTACGACAGGGTTGGGGCCAACGTCCTGACTTTC. This encodes CASSYDRVGANVLTF.

J is TRBJ1-5 and V is TRBV6-1; possibly TRBD1 for D (5 bases). Per germline, CDR1 MNHNS and CDR2 SASEGT. The CDR3 length is 14 residues. V lost 6 bases to trimming and J lost 2 bases, with 11 bases between them. The DNA for the CDR3 is TGTGCCAGCAGGTATGACAGTGGCAATCAGCCCCAGCATTTT. This encodes CASRYDSGNQPQHF.

The rearrangement links TRBV7-6 to TRBJ1-2; 7 bases are shared with TRBD1. Germline CDR1 reads SGHVS; CDR2 reads FNYEAQ. The CDR3 runs to 14 residues. Germline trimming cut 1 base from V and 3 bases from J; bases unmatched to any gene: 2. CDR3 loop: CASSLDTGDYGYTF. In DNA, the CDR3 is TGTGCCAGCAGCTTAGATACAGGGGACTATGGCTACACCTTC.

This CDR3 is CASSVVPLPSYEQYF. The CDR3 DNA is TGTGCCAGCAGCGTAGTACCCCTACCCTCCTACGAGCAGTACTTC. This sequence joins TRBV9 and TRBJ2-7; D ambiguous. Trimming pared 0 bases from V and 0 bases from J, leaving 10 bases between. The CDR3 totals 15 residues. Germline V gives CDR1 SGDLS, CDR2 YYNGEE.

CDR3 bases: TGTGCCAGCAGCTTAGTCGGTAGAACGATAGGGGACTACGAGCAGTACTTC. Translated, it gives CASSLVGRTIGDYEQYF. The chain has TRBV7-9 and TRBJ2-7; a possible D gene is TRBD1 (5 bases). V dropped 1 base and J dropped 3 bases, with 19 bases sitting between them. The germline CDR1 and CDR2 sequences are SEHNR and FQNEAQ (reference sequence). The CDR3 totals 17 residues.

J is TRBJ2-2 and V is TRBV28, with D possibly TRBD2 on 6 matching bases. The germline V gene has CDR1 MDHEN and CDR2 SYDVKM. Trimming removed 3 bases from V and 7 bases from J, with 15 bases in between. The CDR3 runs 15 residues. The CDR3 region is CASSFNPQGLGELFF. The CDR3 bases are TGTGCCAGCAGTTTCAATCCCCAGGGACTCGGGGAGCTGTTTTTT.

The rearrangement links TRBV5-1 to TRBJ1-2; tentatively, D is TRBD1 (5 bases). The CDR3 sequence is 21 residues long. Germline CDR1 reads SGHRS; CDR2 reads YFSETQ. Deletions cut 0 bases from V and 1 base from J, with 28 bases between. This CDR3 is CASSLGPIGIPLGALNYGYTF. The CDR3, as DNA: TGCGCCAGCAGCTTGGGACCGATTGGGATACCTCTAGGGGCGCTTAACTATGGCTACACCTTC.

The V and J genes are TRBV6-5 and TRBJ2-7, with 9 positions matching TRBD2. The V and J ends lost 7 bases and 2 bases, in that order; junction bases with no gene match: 6. Germline V lookup: CDR1 MNHEY, CDR2 SVGAGI. This CDR3 has 14 residues. CDR3 residues: CASTRLAGTYEQYV. CDR3 sequence (DNA): TGTGCCAGCACCCGGCTAGCGGGAACCTACGAGCAGTACGTC.

The gene calls are TRBV6-5 and TRBJ2-3; tentatively, D is TRBD1 (6 bases). V shed 0 bases and J shed 6 bases, with 13 bases lying between them. Germline V gene lookup returns CDR1 MNHEY and CDR2 SVGAGI. This CDR3 is built from 15 residues. CDR3 DNA: TGTGCCAGCAGTTACTCAGGACAGAGATGGGATACGCAGTATTTT. Its protein product is CASSYSGQRWDTQYF.

The chain links TRBV27 to TRBJ1-6; TRBD1 aligns across 10 bases. J gave up 9 bases and V 5 bases, and 10 bases lay outside the gene matches. CDR1 is MNHEY and CDR2 is SMNVEV in the germline V gene (reference sequence). The CDR3 extends over 16 amino acids. DNA of the CDR3: TGTGCCAGCAGTCCAAAGACAGGGGGCTCAGGTTCACCCCTCCACTTT. Translated, it gives CASSPKTGGSGSPLHF.

The V call is TRBV7-8, the J call TRBJ1-5, with no clear D. The germline V gene encodes CDR1 SGHVS and CDR2 FQNEAQ. The V gene lost 0 bases and the J gene lost 1 base, with 4 bases spanning the gap. CDR3 length: 14 amino acids. Here the CDR3 DNA reads TGTGCCAGCAGCTTAGCCCTGAGCAATCAGCCCCAGCATTTT. This encodes CASSLALSNQPQHF.

As for this clone: The sample carries other DNA sequences with the same CDR3. The J gene is TRBJ1-1, the V gene TRBV4-1; 9 positions agree with TRBD1. The V segment lost 5 bases and the J segment 4 bases; nucleotides outside the gene matches: 5. Germline V gene sequence: CDR1 MGHRA, CDR2 YSYEKL. The CDR3 is 14 residues long. The DNA for the CDR3 is TGCGCCAGCAGCGGACAACAGGGGGCCACTGAAGCTTTCTTT. This translates into CASSGQQGATEAFF.

The DNA for the CDR3 is TGTGCCAGCCTATTGGGGGGGGGCACAGATACGCAGTATTTT. Protein sequence: CASLLGGGTDTQYF. The V and J genes are TRBV2 and TRBJ2-3; 7 bases line up with TRBD2. The V gene's germline CDR1 is SNHLY and CDR2 FYNNEI. The CDR3 length is 14 residues. V was pared by 8 bases and J by 1 base, with 6 bases of the junction left unmatched. Full variable domain (outside the CDR3, taken from reference TRBV2 and TRBJ2-3): EPEVTQTPSHQVTQMGQEVILRCVPISNHLYFYWYRQILGQKVEFLVSFYNNEISEKSEIFDDQFSVERPDGSNFTLKIRSTKLEDSAMYFCASLLGGGTDTQYFGPGTRLTVL.

The chain uses TRBV6-1 and TRBJ2-1, with a tentative D call TRBD2 (6 bases). V was shortened by 7 bases and J by 9 bases, with 19 bases between the two germline ends. The CDR3 sequence is 14 residues long. Germline CDR1 is MNHNS and CDR2 is SASEGT. The CDR3 here is CASTGGWGVSEQFF. The DNA of the CDR3 is TGTGCCAGCACCGGAGGGTGGGGAGTCAGTGAGCAGTTCTTC.

This clone was counted once. The CDR3 spells CASSLSSRSSYNSPLHF. CDR3 coding DNA: TGTGCCAGCAGTTTATCTAGTCGGAGCTCCTATAATTCACCCCTCCACTTT. The chain couples TRBV27 to TRBJ1-6; no clear D. The CDR3 totals 17 residues. CDR1 and CDR2 (germline): MNHEY, SMNVEV (reference sequence). Trimming stripped 0 bases from V and 0 bases from J, with 9 bases between.

The chain joins TRBV7-2 to TRBJ2-2; 9 bases are shared with TRBD2. The V gene end was trimmed by 7 bases and the J gene end by 8 bases; junction bases not matched to a gene: 14. Per germline, CDR1 SGHTA and CDR2 FQGNSA. The CDR3 length is 16 residues. The CDR3 sequence: CASIVGPSGVMGELFF. The DNA for the CDR3 is TGTGCCAGCATCGTTGGGCCTAGCGGGGTTATGGGGGAGCTGTTTTTT.

The rearrangement links TRBV7-9 to TRBJ1-1, with 7 bases identical to TRBD1. This CDR3 region has 17 residues. Germline CDR1 reads SEHNR; CDR2 reads FQNEAQ (reference sequence). J was trimmed by 0 bases and V by 4 bases; bases with no gene match: 11. CDR3 sequence reads: CASSYSRTGGVNTEAFF. The CDR3 DNA reads as TGTGCCAGCAGCTATTCTAGGACAGGAGGGGTGAACACTGAAGCTTTCTTT.

This clone was recorded once. This chain uses TRBV5-8 with TRBJ2-3; a possible D gene is TRBD1 (6 bases). Trimming took off 0 bases at V and 2 bases at J, with 13 bases between the two ends. This CDR3 is 16 amino acids long. The germline CDR1 and CDR2 sequences are SGHTS and YDEGEE. DNA of the CDR3: TGTGCCAGCAGCTTGGAGGGGGTCAGATTCACAGATACGCAGTATTTT. It encodes CASSLEGVRFTDTQYF. The full variable domain, rest sourced from reference TRBV5-8 and TRBJ2-3, is EAGVTQSPTHLIKTRGQQATLRCSPISGHTSVYWYQQALGLGLQFLLWYDEGEERNRGNFPPRFSGRQFPNYSSELNVNALELEDSALYLCASSLEGVRFTDTQYFGPGTRLTVL.

V usage is TRBV7-8 and J usage is TRBJ1-1, with a weak D call TRBD1 (5 bases). CDR1 is SGHVS, CDR2 FQNEAQ, per germline. Trimming pared 5 bases from V and 2 bases from J, leaving 18 bases between. This CDR3 is 16 amino acids long. The CDR3 DNA is TGTGCCAGCAGCCACACGGCAGTCCAGGGCAACACTGAAGCTTTCTTT. Its protein product is CASSHTAVQGNTEAFF.